This T cell receptor (beta chain) was recorded in a study of T cell responses to AZD1222 COVID-19 vaccine. Study conclusions and caveats: Baseline seropositivity characterized only a handful of AZD1222 recipients. Clonal diversity may have been underestimated in mostly white British donors. Spike-specific TCR repertoires showed rising breadth and depth after two AZD1222 doses. Spike as a whole was targeted by vaccine-associated CD4 TCRs, dominant at 160-218 and 743-854.

Comment on this clone: Its antigen is as yet unknown.

The CDR3 has 16 residues. With 5 bases clipped from V and 7 bases from J, the junction kept 11 bases outside the gene matches. In germline, CDR1 is SGHTA, CDR2 FQGTGA. Method: immunoSEQ multiplex PCR; TCRdb's copy keeps in-frame clones and lacks some. The sample includes about 94,000 clones, approximately 87% seen only once; the top ten take roughly 12%. Sequenced here: peripheral blood, sampled 28 days after the second AZD1222 dose. This receptor was obtained from an adult who received the AZD1222 COVID-19 vaccine. The V call is TRBV7-3, the J call TRBJ2-1; 10 bases fit TRBD2. CDR3 DNA sequence: TGTGCCAGCAGCCATAGCGGGGGGAATACGGGGAATGAGCAGTTCTTC. Protein: CASSHSGGNTGNEQFF.